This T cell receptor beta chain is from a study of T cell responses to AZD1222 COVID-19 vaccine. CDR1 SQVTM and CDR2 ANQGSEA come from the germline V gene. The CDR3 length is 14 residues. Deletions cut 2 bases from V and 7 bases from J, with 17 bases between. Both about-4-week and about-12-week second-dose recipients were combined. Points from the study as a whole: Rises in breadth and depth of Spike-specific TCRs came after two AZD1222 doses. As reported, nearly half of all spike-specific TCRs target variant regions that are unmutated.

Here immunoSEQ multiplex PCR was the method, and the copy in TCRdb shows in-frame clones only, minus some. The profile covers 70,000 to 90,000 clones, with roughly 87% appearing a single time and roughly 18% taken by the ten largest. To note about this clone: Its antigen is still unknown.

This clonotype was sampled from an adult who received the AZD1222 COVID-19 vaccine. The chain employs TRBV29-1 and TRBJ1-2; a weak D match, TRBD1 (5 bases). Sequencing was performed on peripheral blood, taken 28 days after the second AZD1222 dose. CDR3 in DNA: TGCAGCGTTGAACGACAGCTGGCTCGGAGTGGCTACACCTTC. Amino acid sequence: CSVERQLARSGYTF.